This T cell receptor beta chain was recorded in a study of blood T cell repertoires in COVID-19. As for the study in general: T cells, B-cell-depleted T cells, or PBMCs provided the cDNA or gDNA that served as material.

Looked up from germline, CDR1 is LNHDA and CDR2 is SQIVND (reference sequence). V was trimmed by 7 bases and J by 2 bases, leaving 12 bases between them. The CDR3 runs to 13 residues. Original methodology: From reference gene primer amplification, estimates of nucleated cell counts were derived. Clones were sequenced by immunoSEQ multiplex PCR, and TCRdb holds only the in-frame ones, with some missing. The D gene and trimming were derived from the DNA, and the V and J assignments and clone size from that table. The table has about 360,000 clones, less than 90% seen once. This clone was found once. While infection was still active, Seattle patients were enrolled and then followed longitudinally.

The source material was peripheral blood. The chain links TRBV19 to TRBJ2-7, with D tentatively TRBD2 (5 bases). This clonotype originated in an older woman with COVID-19, enrolled during active disease. The CDR3 nucleotides are TGTGCCAGTAAAAGCGGAGTCACCTACGAGCAGTACTTC. Its translation: CASKSGVTYEQYF.